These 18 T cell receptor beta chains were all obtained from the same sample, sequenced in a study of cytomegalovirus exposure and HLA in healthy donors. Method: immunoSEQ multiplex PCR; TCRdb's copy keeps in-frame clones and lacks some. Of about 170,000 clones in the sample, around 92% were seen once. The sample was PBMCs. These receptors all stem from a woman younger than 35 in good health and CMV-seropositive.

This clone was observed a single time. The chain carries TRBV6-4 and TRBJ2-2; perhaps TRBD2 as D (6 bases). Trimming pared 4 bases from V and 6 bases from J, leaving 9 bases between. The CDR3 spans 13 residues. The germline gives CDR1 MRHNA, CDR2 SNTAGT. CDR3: CASSVEGPGELFF. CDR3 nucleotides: TGTGCCAGCAGTGTGGAGGGACCCGGGGAGCTGTTTTTT.

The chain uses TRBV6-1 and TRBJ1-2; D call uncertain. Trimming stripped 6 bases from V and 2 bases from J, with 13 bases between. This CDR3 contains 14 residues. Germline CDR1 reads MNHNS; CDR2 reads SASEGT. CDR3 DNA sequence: TGTGCCAGCAGGTACGATCGAGGGAACTATGGCTACACCTTC. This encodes CASRYDRGNYGYTF.

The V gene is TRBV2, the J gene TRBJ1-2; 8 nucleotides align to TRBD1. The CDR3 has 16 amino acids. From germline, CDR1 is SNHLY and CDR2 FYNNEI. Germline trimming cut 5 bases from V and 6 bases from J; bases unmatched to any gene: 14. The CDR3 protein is CASSRDRPLSSNGYTF. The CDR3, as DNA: TGTGCCAGCAGTCGGGACAGGCCCCTGTCTTCGAATGGCTACACCTTC. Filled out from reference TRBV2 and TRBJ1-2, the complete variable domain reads EPEVTQTPSHQVTQMGQEVILRCVPISNHLYFYWYRQILGQKVEFLVSFYNNEISEKSEIFDDQFSVERPDGSNFTLKIRSTKLEDSAMYFCASSRDRPLSSNGYTFGSGTRLTVV.

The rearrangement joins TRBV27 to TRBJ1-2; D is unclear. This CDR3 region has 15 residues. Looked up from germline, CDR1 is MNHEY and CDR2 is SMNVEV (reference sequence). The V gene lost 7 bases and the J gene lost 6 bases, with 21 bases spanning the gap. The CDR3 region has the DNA TGTGCCAGCAACACACTCCCGGGAGCGCAGGATGGCTACACCTTC. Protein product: CASNTLPGAQDGYTF.

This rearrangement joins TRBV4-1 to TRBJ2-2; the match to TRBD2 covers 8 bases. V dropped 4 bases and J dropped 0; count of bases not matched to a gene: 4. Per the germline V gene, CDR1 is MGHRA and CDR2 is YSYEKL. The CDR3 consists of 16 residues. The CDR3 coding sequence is TGCGCCAGCAGCCCCCCCGGGGGGGCGAACACCGGGGAGCTGTTTTTT. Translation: CASSPPGGANTGELFF.

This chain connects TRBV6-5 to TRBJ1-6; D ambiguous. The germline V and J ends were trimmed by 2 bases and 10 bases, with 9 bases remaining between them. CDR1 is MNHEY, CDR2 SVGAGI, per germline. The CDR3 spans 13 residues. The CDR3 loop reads CASSYRQDSPLHF. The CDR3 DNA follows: TGTGCCAGCAGTTACCGACAAGACTCACCCCTCCACTTT.

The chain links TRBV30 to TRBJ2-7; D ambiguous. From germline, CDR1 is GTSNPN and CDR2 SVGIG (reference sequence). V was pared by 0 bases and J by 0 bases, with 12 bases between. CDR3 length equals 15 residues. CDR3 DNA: TGTGCCTGGAGTGTACTTTTTCCTATCTCCTACGAGCAGTACTTC. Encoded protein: CAWSVLFPISYEQYF. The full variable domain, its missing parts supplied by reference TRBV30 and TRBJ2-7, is SQTIHQWPATLVQPVGSPLSLECTVEGTSNPNLYWYRQAAGRGLQLLFYSVGIGQISSEVPQNLSASRPQDRQFILSSKKLLLSDSGFYLCAWSVLFPISYEQYFGPGTRLTVT.

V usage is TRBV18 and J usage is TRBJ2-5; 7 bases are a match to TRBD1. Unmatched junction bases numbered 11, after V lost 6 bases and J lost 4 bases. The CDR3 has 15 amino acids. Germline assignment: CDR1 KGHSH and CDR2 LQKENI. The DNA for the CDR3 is TGTGCCAGCTCCCCCAACAGGGGAGAGGGAGAGACCCAGTACTTC. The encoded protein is CASSPNRGEGETQYF.

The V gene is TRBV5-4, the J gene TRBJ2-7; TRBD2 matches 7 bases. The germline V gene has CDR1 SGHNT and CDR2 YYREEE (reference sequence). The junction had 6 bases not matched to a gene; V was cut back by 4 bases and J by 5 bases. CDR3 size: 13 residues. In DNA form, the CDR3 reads TGTGCCAGCAGCGCCGTAGGGAGGGACGAGCAGTACTTC. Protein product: CASSAVGRDEQYF.

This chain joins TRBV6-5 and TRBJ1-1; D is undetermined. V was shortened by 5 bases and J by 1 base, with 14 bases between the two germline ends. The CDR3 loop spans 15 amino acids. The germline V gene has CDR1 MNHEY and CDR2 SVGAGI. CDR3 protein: CASSPRGGGNTEAFF. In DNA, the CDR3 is TGTGCCAGCAGTCCTCGGGGAGGAGGGAACACTGAAGCTTTCTTT.

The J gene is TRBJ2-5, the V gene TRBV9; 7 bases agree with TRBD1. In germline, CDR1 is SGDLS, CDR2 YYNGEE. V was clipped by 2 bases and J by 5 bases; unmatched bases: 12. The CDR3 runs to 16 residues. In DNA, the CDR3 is TGTGCCAGCAGCGTTTCCGGGCAGGGGGTTTTTGAGACCCAGTACTTC. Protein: CASSVSGQGVFETQYF.

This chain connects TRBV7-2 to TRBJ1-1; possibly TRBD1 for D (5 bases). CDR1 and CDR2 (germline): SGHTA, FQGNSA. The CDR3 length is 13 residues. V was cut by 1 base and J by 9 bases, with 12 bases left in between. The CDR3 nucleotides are TGTGCCAGCAGCTTAGAAACAGGAATTCAAGCTTTCTTT. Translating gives CASSLETGIQAFF.

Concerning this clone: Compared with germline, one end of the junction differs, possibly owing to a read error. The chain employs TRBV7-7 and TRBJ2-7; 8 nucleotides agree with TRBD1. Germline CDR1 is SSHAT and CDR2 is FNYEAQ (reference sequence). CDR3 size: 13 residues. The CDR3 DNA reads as TGTGCTAGCAGCTTAAGACAGGGGTACGAGCAGTACTTC. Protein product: CASSLRQGYEQYF. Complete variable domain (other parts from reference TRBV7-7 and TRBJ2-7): GAGVSQSPRYKVTKRGQDVTLRCDPISSHATLYWYQQALGQGPEFLTYFNYEAQPDKSGLPSDRFSAERPEGSISTLTIQRTEQRDSAMYRCASSLRQGYEQYFGPGTRLTVT.

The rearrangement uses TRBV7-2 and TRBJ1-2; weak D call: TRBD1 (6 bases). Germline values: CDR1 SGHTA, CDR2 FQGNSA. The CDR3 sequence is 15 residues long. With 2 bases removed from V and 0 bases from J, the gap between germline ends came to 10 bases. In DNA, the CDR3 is TGTGCCAGCAGCTTACCACGGGACACTAACTATGGCTACACCTTC. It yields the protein CASSLPRDTNYGYTF.

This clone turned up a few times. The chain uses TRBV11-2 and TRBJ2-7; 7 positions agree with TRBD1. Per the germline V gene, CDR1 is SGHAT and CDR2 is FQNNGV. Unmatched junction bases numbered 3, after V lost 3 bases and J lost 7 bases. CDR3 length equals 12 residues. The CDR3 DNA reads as TGTGCCAGCAGCTTCACAGGGGAGGAGCAGTACTTC. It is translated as CASSFTGEEQYF.

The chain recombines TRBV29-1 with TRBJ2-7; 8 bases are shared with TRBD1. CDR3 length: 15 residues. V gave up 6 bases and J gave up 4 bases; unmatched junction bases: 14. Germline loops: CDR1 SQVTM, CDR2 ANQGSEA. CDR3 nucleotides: TGCAGCGTCAGAGGATCAGGGGGCGGTTTGTACGAGCAGTACTTC. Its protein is CSVRGSGGGLYEQYF.

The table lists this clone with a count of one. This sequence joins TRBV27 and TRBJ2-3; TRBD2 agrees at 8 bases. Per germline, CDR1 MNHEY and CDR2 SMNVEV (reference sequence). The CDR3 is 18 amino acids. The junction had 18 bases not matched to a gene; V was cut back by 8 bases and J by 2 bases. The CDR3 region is CASDRAGGSRRYTDTQYF. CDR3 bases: TGTGCCAGCGATCGGGCGGGAGGTTCCAGACGATACACAGATACGCAGTATTTT.

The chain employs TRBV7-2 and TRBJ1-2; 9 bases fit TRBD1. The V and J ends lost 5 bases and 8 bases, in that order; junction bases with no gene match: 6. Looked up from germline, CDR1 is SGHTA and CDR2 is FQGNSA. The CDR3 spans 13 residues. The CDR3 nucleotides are TGTGCCAGCAGCCGCCGGGACAGGGAGGGCTACACCTTC. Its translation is CASSRRDREGYTF.